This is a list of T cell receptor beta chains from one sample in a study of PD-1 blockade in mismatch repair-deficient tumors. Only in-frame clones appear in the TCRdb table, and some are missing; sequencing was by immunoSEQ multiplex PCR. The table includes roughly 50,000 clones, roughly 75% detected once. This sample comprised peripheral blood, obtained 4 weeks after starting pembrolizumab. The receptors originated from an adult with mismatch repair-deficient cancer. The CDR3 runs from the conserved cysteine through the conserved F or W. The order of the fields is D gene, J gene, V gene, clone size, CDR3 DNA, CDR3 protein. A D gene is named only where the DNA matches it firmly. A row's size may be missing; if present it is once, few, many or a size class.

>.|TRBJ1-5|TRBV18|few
TGTGCCAGCTCAAAGGATTACGATCAGCCCCAGCATTTT
CASSKDYDQPQHF
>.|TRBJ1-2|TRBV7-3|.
TGTGCCAGCAGCTTAAGCGGTCAGGGGTATGGCTACACCTTC
CASSLSGQGYGYTF
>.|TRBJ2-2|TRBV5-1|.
TGCGCCAGCAGCGGGGCAGCGGGCACCAATACCGGGGAGCTGTTTTTT
CASSGAAGTNTGELFF
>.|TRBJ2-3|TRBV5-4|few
TGTGCCAGCAGTTCCCGGGACACAGATACGCAGTATTTT
CASSSRDTDTQYF
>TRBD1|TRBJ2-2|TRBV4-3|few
TGCGCCAGCTCCCGGGACAGGGGGTTCAGCACCGGGGAGCTGTTTTTT
CASSRDRGFSTGELFF
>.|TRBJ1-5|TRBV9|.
TGTGCCAGCAGCGCCACCCAGGAACAGCCCCAGCATTTT
CASSATQEQPQHF
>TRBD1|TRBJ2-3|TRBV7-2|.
TGTGCCAGCAGCGGGACAGGTACAGATACGCAGTATTTT
CASSGTGTDTQYF
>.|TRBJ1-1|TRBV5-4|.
TGTGCCAGCAGCTTGGTCGGGGTGTCGGCCACTGAAGCTTTCTTT
CASSLVGVSATEAFF
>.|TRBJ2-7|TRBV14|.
TGTGCCAGCAGCCAAGGACCGCTCAGCTCCTACGAGCAGTACTTC
CASSQGPLSSYEQYF
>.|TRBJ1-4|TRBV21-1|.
TGTGCCAGCAGCTTTCACGAAAAACTGTTTTTT
CASSFHEKLFF
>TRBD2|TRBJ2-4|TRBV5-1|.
TGCGCCAGCAGCCCGGGGGGGGAACTAGCCAAAAACATTCAGTACTTC
CASSPGGELAKNIQYF
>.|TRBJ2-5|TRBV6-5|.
TGTGCCAGCAGTTACTCGGGACACGGACAAGAGACCCAGTACTTC
CASSYSGHGQETQYF
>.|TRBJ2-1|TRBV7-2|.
TGTGCCAGCAGCTCCCAGCCTCTAGCGGAGCAGTTCTTC
CASSSQPLAEQFF
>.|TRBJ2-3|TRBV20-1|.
TGCAGTGCTAGTTGGGCAGATACGCAGTATTTT
CSASWADTQYF
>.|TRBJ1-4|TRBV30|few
TGTGCCTGGAGTACGAGTGAAAAACTGTTTTTT
CAWSTSEKLFF
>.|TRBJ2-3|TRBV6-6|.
TGTGCCAGCAGTTACTTTTCTCTTACAGATACGCAGTATTTT
CASSYFSLTDTQYF
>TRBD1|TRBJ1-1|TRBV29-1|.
TGCAGCGTCACCGGGACAGCCGGTATTAAAGCTTTCTTT
CSVTGTAGIKAFF
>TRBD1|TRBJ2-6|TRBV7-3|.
TGTGCCAGCAGCTTAAACAGGGGAGAATCTGGGGCCAACGTCCTGACTTTC
CASSLNRGESGANVLTF
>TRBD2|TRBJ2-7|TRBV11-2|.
TGTGCCAGCAGCGCATCGACTAGCGGGACCTACGAGCAGTACTTC
CASSASTSGTYEQYF
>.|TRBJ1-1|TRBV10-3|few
TGTGCCACCCAGTTCGAACAGGGCACTGAAGCTTTCTTT
CATQFEQGTEAFF
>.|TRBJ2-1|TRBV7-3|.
TGTGCCCCAGGTAACGAGGATGAGCAGTTCTTC
CAPGNEDEQFF
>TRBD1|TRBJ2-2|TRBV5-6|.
TGTGCCAGCAGTTTACTGGACAGGGGGGCCACCGGGGAGCTGTTTTTT
CASSLLDRGATGELFF
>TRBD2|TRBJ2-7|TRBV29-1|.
TGCAGCGTTGGGGAGACTAGCGGGACTAAGCAGTACTTC
CSVGETSGTKQYF
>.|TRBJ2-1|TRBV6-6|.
TGTGCCAGCAGTTACTCGAGGGATGGAGAGCAGTTCTTC
CASSYSRDGEQFF
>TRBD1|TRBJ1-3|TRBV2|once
TGTGCCAGCATTCCGGGACAGGGAGCTGGAAACACCATATATTTT
CASIPGQGAGNTIYF
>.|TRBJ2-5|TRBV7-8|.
TGTGCCAGCAGCTTAGCGGGGAGAGAGACCCAGTACTTC
CASSLAGRETQYF
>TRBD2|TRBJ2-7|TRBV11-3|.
TGTGCCAGCAGCTTAGTAAGCGGGGGTGATTACGAGCAGTACTTC
CASSLVSGGDYEQYF